Included here is one T cell receptor beta chain sequence, with context. The antigen is unknown. Gene names follow the mouse nomenclature. The DNA ends 4 residues before the CDR3 does, and the rest of the CDR3 is filled in from the germline J gene. Distinct nucleotide sequences in the sample also encode this CDR3. This record belongs to a study of CD8+ T cells in alopecia areata. Overall study: Recipients were roughly 6-11-week-old female C3H/HeJ mice grafted with skin from roughly 6-13-month-old C3H/HeJ donors with spontaneous alopecia. Broader study findings: Researchers report lesional scalp, most notably alopecia totalis/universalis, outstripped normal scalp in clonality. In scalp samples, resident alphabeta T cells of normal skin are also sequenced.

Germline loops: CDR1 SGHDT, CDR2 FRDEAV. Between the trimmed V and J ends, which lost 1 base and 0 bases, there was a span of 9 bases. The CDR3 extends over 15 amino acids. Sorting used CD4, CD8alpha, NKG2D, NKG2ACE and other markers on pooled cutaneous lymph node cells. Extracted from the samples, RNA was reverse transcribed into cDNA to serve as the sequencing template. Sequencing used immunoSEQ multiplex PCR; TCRdb keeps in-frame clones, though not all of them. This record lists more than 250,000 clones, none seen once only, and the top ten clones contain around 1.2%. This sequence was found in a C3H/HeJ mouse with alopecia areata. The MHC haplotype of this mouse line is H2-k. The sequencing sample was made of CD4+ T cells sorted from a lymph node. The chain employs TRBV14 and TRBJ2-4; D perhaps matches TRBD1 (5 bases). CDR3 residues: CASSFTDSSQNTLYF. CDR3 bases read: TGTGCCAGCAGTTTCACCGACAGCAGTCAAAAC.